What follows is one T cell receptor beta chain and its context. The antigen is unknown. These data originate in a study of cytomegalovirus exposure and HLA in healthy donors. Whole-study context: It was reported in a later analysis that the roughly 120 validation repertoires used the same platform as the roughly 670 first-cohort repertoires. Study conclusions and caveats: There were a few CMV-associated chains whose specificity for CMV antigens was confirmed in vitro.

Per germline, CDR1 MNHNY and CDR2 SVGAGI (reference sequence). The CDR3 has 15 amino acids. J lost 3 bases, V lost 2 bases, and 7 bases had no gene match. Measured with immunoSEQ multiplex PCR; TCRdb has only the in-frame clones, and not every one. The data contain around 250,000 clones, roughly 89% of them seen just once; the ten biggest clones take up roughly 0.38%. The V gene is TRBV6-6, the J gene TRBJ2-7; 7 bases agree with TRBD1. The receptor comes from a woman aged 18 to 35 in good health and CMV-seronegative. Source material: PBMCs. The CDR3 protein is CASSYSMGQRYEQYF. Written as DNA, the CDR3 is TGTGCCAGCAGTTACAGTATGGGACAGCGCTACGAGCAGTACTTC.